The 9 T cell receptor beta chains below were found in one sample sequenced in a study of T cell responses to AZD1222 COVID-19 vaccine. The protocol was immunoSEQ multiplex PCR, while the TCRdb copy is restricted to in-frame clones and leaves out a portion. The sample holds fewer than 200,000 clones; 88% are singletons and the top ten take over 4%. The sample here was peripheral blood, taken 28 days after the second AZD1222 dose. These receptors all stem from an adult who received the AZD1222 COVID-19 vaccine.

The CDR3 sequence is CASTIDPGGNTEAFF. CDR3 nucleotides: TGTGCCAGCACCATAGATCCTGGGGGGAACACTGAAGCTTTCTTT. J is TRBJ1-1 and V is TRBV2; perhaps TRBD1 as D (5 bases). The length of the CDR3 is 15 residues. V dropped 7 bases and J dropped 1 base, with 16 bases sitting between them. CDR1 is SNHLY and CDR2 is FYNNEI in the germline V gene.

The V and J genes are TRBV18 and TRBJ1-1; maybe TRBD1 (5 bases). Trimming removed 2 bases from V and 6 bases from J, with 16 bases in between. Germline CDR1 and CDR2: KGHSH and LQKENI. The length of the CDR3 is 15 residues. The CDR3 reads CASSPDRQWGAEAFF. The CDR3 DNA follows: TGTGCCAGCTCACCAGATAGGCAATGGGGGGCTGAAGCTTTCTTT.

The chain joins TRBV30 to TRBJ1-5; the match to TRBD1 covers 8 bases. The J segment lost 6 bases and the V segment lost 5 bases, leaving 6 bases of the junction unmatched. Germline loops: CDR1 GTSNPN, CDR2 SVGIG (reference sequence). This CDR3 has 13 amino acids. In DNA form, the CDR3 reads TGTGCCTGGTCGACAGGGGCGGCTCAGCCCCAGCATTTT. It is translated as CAWSTGAAQPQHF. The full variable domain, with the rest looked up from reference TRBV30 and TRBJ1-5, is SQTIHQWPATLVQPVGSPLSLECTVEGTSNPNLYWYRQAAGRGLQLLFYSVGIGQISSEVPQNLSASRPQDRQFILSSKKLLLSDSGFYLCAWSTGAAQPQHFGDGTRLSIL.

The chain is built from TRBV5-1 and TRBJ2-3; 10 bases align to TRBD2. This CDR3 region has 15 residues. After removal of 6 bases from V and 2 bases from J, the junction contained 6 bases not matched to a gene. CDR1 SGHRS and CDR2 YFSETQ come from the germline V gene. The CDR3 region has the DNA TGCGCCAGCATCCGGGGGACTAGCGACACAGATACGCAGTATTTT. Translation gives CASIRGTSDTDTQYF.

The V gene is TRBV19, the J gene TRBJ1-4; D possibly corresponds to TRBD1 (6 bases). V was trimmed by 4 bases and J by 4 bases, leaving 10 bases between them. Germline V gene data show CDR1 as LNHDA and CDR2 as SQIVND (reference sequence). The CDR3 consists of 14 residues. The CDR3: CASSRGQLNEKLFF. The CDR3 DNA follows: TGTGCCAGTAGTAGAGGACAGCTTAATGAAAAACTGTTTTTT.

The rearrangement links TRBV28 to TRBJ1-2; TRBD1 aligns across 9 bases. The CDR3 has 15 amino acids. From germline, CDR1 is MDHEN and CDR2 SYDVKM. V was clipped by 0 bases and J by 2 bases; unmatched bases: 1. This CDR3 reads CASSLWGQGNYGYTF. CDR3 nucleotides: TGTGCCAGCAGTTTATGGGGACAGGGAAACTATGGCTACACCTTC.

V and J are TRBV6-5 and TRBJ1-1, with D unclear. Germline V gives CDR1 MNHEY, CDR2 SVGAGI. V gave up 6 bases and J gave up 2 bases, with 13 bases separating them. The CDR3 totals 14 residues. CDR3 in amino acids: CASRWTETNTEAFF. The CDR3 bases are TGTGCCAGCAGGTGGACGGAGACTAACACTGAAGCTTTCTTT.

The chain combines TRBV4-2 with TRBJ2-7; the match to TRBD1 covers 9 bases. This CDR3 spans 14 amino acids. Germline CDR1 reads LGHNA; CDR2 reads YNFKEQ. The V and J ends lost 7 bases and 6 bases, in that order; junction bases with no gene match: 10. In nucleotides, the CDR3 is TGTGCCAGCAATTCCGGGACAGGGACTATCGAGCAGTACTTC. It encodes CASNSGTGTIEQYF.

V and J are TRBV5-6 and TRBJ1-1; D unresolved. The CDR3 is made up of 11 amino acids. Trimming cost V 4 bases and J 3 bases, with 4 bases left between them. Germline lookup yields CDR1 SGHDT and CDR2 YYEEEE. CDR3 residues: CASSIYTEAFF. The CDR3 coding sequence is TGTGCCAGCAGCATATACACTGAAGCTTTCTTT.